Presented here are 28 T cell receptor beta chains from one specimen sequenced in a study of cytomegalovirus exposure and HLA in healthy donors. The PCR was carried out with 60 Vbeta primers and 13 Jbeta primers. Measured with immunoSEQ multiplex PCR; TCRdb has only the in-frame clones, and not every one. The table lists roughly 180,000 clones, around 76% of them singletons. Input material: PBMCs. These receptors were taken from a man between 35 and 55 years old in good health and CMV-seronegative.

V and J are TRBV19 and TRBJ2-5, with 9 bases that match TRBD1. Germline V CDR1 and CDR2: LNHDA, SQIVND (reference sequence). V was pared by 5 bases and J by 4 bases, with 2 bases of the junction left unmatched. This CDR3 is built from 13 residues. This chain's CDR3 is CASSRQGGETQYF. CDR3 in DNA: TGTGCCAGTAGTCGACAGGGGGGAGAGACCCAGTACTTC. Variable domain in full (rest from reference TRBV19 and TRBJ2-5): DGGITQSPKYLFRKEGQNVTLSCEQNLNHDAMYWYRQDPGQGLRLIYYSQIVNDFQKGDIAEGYSVSREKKESFPLTVTSAQKNPTAFYLCASSRQGGETQYFGPGTRLLVL.

This clone was observed a handful of times. This rearrangement joins TRBV10-3 to TRBJ2-7, with TRBD2 as a possible D gene (6 bases). Germline values: CDR1 ENHRY, CDR2 SYGVKD. The CDR3 runs 14 residues. Trimming pared 5 bases from V and 6 bases from J, leaving 17 bases between. The CDR3 DNA is TGTGCCATCAGTTTTACTAGTAGTAGCGGCGAGCAGTACTTC. Its protein is CAISFTSSSGEQYF.

The genes are TRBV29-1 and TRBJ1-1; the match to TRBD1 covers 7 bases. The CDR3 consists of 12 residues. The germline CDR1 and CDR2 sequences are SQVTM and ANQGSEA. CDR3 loop: CSASWGQSEAFF. The CDR3 bases are TGCAGTGCCTCGTGGGGACAGAGTGAAGCTTTCTTT.

The chain couples TRBV5-1 to TRBJ1-3; the match to TRBD1 covers 7 bases. The CDR3 length is 14 residues. V gave up 4 bases and J gave up 4 bases; unmatched junction bases: 5. Germline assignment: CDR1 SGHRS and CDR2 YFSETQ. The CDR3 DNA reads TGCGCCAGCAGCGGGGGACAGCCAGGAAACACCATATATTTT. It codes for CASSGGQPGNTIYF.

The CDR3 DNA reads as TGTGCCAGTAGTATTGGGGCCCGGGAGCTGTTTTTT. Its protein product is CASSIGARELFF. The chain recombines TRBV19 with TRBJ2-2, with D perhaps matching TRBD1 (5 bases). The CDR3 is 12 residues long. V was cut by 3 bases and J by 9 bases, with 8 bases left in between. CDR1 and CDR2 (germline): LNHDA, SQIVND (reference sequence).

The chain joins TRBV4-3 to TRBJ1-2, with TRBD1 matching over 8 bases. The CDR3 length is 15 residues. V lost 5 bases and J lost 7; bases outside the gene matches: 12. In germline, CDR1 is LGHNA, CDR2 YSLEER. The CDR3 sequence: CASSLTYQGAVGYTF. CDR3 in DNA: TGCGCCAGCAGCTTAACTTACCAGGGGGCTGTTGGCTACACCTTC.

DNA for the CDR3: TGTGCCAGCAGCCCAAGTACAGGGAACTACGAGCAGTACTTC. Translation: CASSPSTGNYEQYF. The genes are TRBV9 and TRBJ2-7; possible D gene TRBD1, 6 bases. Between the trimmed V and J ends, which lost 4 bases and 3 bases, there was a span of 14 bases. From germline, CDR1 is SGDLS and CDR2 YYNGEE. The CDR3 spans 14 residues.

This clone was observed a single time. This chain joins TRBV5-6 and TRBJ2-7; D may be TRBD1 (6 bases). The ends were cut back, 3 bases at V and 2 bases at J, with 15 bases in the middle. The CDR3 contains 15 residues. Germline assignment: CDR1 SGHDT and CDR2 YYEEEE. CDR3 sequence (DNA): TGTGCCAGCAGCTCGACCGGGACAAGACCCTACGAGCAGTACTTC. It encodes CASSSTGTRPYEQYF.

This clone was observed once. Here the CDR3 DNA reads TGTGCCAGCAGCTTGGGGTCAGCGATTCAAGAGACCCAGTACTTC. Its translation is CASSLGSAIQETQYF. The gene calls are TRBV5-5 and TRBJ2-5; D unclear. The CDR3 is 15 amino acids. V was trimmed by 0 bases and J by 2 bases, leaving 11 bases between them. CDR1 and CDR2 (germline): SGHKS, YYEKEE (reference sequence). The whole variable domain, remainder taken from reference TRBV5-5 and TRBJ2-5, is DAGVTQSPTHLIKTRGQQVTLRCSPISGHKSVSWYQQVLGQGPQFIFQYYEKEERGRGNFPDRFSARQFPNYSSELNVNALLLGDSALYLCASSLGSAIQETQYFGPGTRLLVL.

V and J are TRBV5-1 and TRBJ1-2; a possible D gene is TRBD1 (6 bases). With 2 bases removed from V and 3 bases from J, the gap between germline ends came to 8 bases. CDR3 length: 13 residues. CDR1 SGHRS and CDR2 YFSETQ come from the germline V gene. The CDR3 DNA is TGCGCCAGCAGCTTATCAGGGGACTATGGCTACACCTTC. It encodes CASSLSGDYGYTF.

The chain combines TRBV5-4 with TRBJ1-1; tentative D call: TRBD1 (5 bases). The CDR3 contains 14 residues. Trimming took 4 bases from V and 11 from J, leaving 21 bases between them. The V gene's germline CDR1 is SGHNT and CDR2 YYREEE (reference sequence). CDR3 in amino acids: CASSGGSQGVRAFF. CDR3 bases: TGTGCCAGCAGCGGGGGGAGTCAAGGTGTAAGGGCTTTCTTT.

In the case of this clone: This specimen includes other DNA sequences encoding the same CDR3. The chain combines TRBV7-2 with TRBJ2-5, with a weak D call TRBD2 (6 bases). Per germline, CDR1 SGHTA and CDR2 FQGNSA. The CDR3 extends over 15 amino acids. With 1 base removed from V and 2 bases from J, the gap between germline ends came to 11 bases. CDR3 region: CASSLGLAYQETQYF. In DNA form, the CDR3 reads TGTGCCAGCAGCTTAGGTCTAGCGTATCAAGAGACCCAGTACTTC.

This chain connects TRBV4-3 to TRBJ1-4, with D perhaps matching TRBD1 (5 bases). The CDR3 consists of 17 residues. Germline lookup yields CDR1 LGHNA and CDR2 YSLEER. V lost 0 bases and J 2 bases, leaving 13 bases between the germline ends. CDR3 DNA sequence: TGCGCCAGCAGCCAAGAGCACAGGACATTCACTAATGAAAAACTGTTTTTT. This sequence encodes CASSQEHRTFTNEKLFF.

This clone was seen a few times. The chain employs TRBV10-3 and TRBJ2-3; TRBD2 matches 10 bases. Unmatched junction bases numbered 7, after V lost 4 bases and J lost 6 bases. CDR1 is ENHRY and CDR2 is SYGVKD in the germline V gene. The CDR3 consists of 15 residues. The CDR3 here is CAISGSGGASDTQYF. CDR3 sequence (DNA): TGTGCCATCAGTGGGAGCGGGGGGGCCTCGGATACGCAGTATTTT.

This sequence joins TRBV6-5 and TRBJ1-1; the D gene is possibly TRBD1 (5 bases). The CDR3 runs 13 residues. The germline V and J ends were trimmed by 0 bases and 10 bases, with 12 bases remaining between them. From germline, CDR1 is MNHEY and CDR2 SVGAGI. CDR3 sequence reads: CASSYSGTAGAFF. DNA for the CDR3: TGTGCCAGCAGTTACTCCGGGACTGCGGGAGCTTTCTTT.

The V call is TRBV7-2, the J call TRBJ2-2, with a weak D call TRBD2 (5 bases). Between the trimmed V and J ends, which lost 2 bases and 5 bases, there was a span of 9 bases. The CDR3 runs 14 residues. Per the germline V gene, CDR1 is SGHTA and CDR2 is FQGNSA. The CDR3 reads CASSLLRGTGELFF. The CDR3 coding sequence is TGTGCCAGCAGCTTATTAAGAGGGACCGGGGAGCTGTTTTTT.

This sequence joins TRBV4-2 and TRBJ2-7; the D gene is possibly TRBD1 (5 bases). The CDR3 sequence is 16 residues long. Germline V gene sequence: CDR1 LGHNA, CDR2 YNFKEQ. The V end lost 1 base, the J end lost 0 bases, and 13 bases lay between the germline ends. The DNA of the CDR3 is TGTGCCAGCAGCCAAGTCGCAGGGTGGAGCTCCTACGAGCAGTACTTC. Its protein product is CASSQVAGWSSYEQYF.

About this clone: One end of the junction does not line up with germline, which may come from a read error. DNA for the CDR3: TGTGCCAGCGGTTACGCCACTAGTTCCTACGAGCAGTACTTC. Its protein product is CASGYATSSYEQYF. The chain employs TRBV6-5 and TRBJ2-7, with D tentatively TRBD2 (5 bases). The V gene's germline CDR1 is MNHEY and CDR2 SVGAGI. The CDR3 has 14 amino acids.

This sequence joins TRBV28 and TRBJ1-2; D remains ambiguous. Germline values: CDR1 MDHEN, CDR2 SYDVKM. Trimming left V 8 bases short and J 8 bases short, with 21 bases between. The CDR3 extends over 14 amino acids. The CDR3 reads CASGRGGGLAGYTF. Written as DNA, the CDR3 is TGTGCCAGCGGCAGAGGTGGAGGTTTAGCGGGCTACACCTTC.

This chain links TRBV6-1 with TRBJ2-7; weak D call: TRBD2 (6 bases). The CDR3 contains 19 residues. V was cut by 0 bases and J by 3 bases, with 24 bases left in between. Germline V lookup: CDR1 MNHNS, CDR2 SASEGT. CDR3 sequence: CASSEALGRERALNYEQYF. The CDR3 DNA follows: TGTGCCAGCAGTGAAGCTTTGGGTAGGGAGCGGGCCCTCAACTACGAGCAGTACTTC.

This chain uses TRBV28 with TRBJ2-7; the D is unclear. This CDR3 region has 11 residues. Trimming left V 3 bases short and J 4 bases short, with 4 bases between. CDR1 and CDR2 (germline): MDHEN, SYDVKM. CDR3 residues: CASSLTYEQYF. CDR3 DNA: TGTGCCAGCAGTTTGACTTACGAGCAGTACTTC.

This clone was seen once. The junction departs from the called germline gene at one end, perhaps through a read error. J is TRBJ1-5 and V is TRBV19; 7 bases are shared with TRBD1. This CDR3 is built from 13 residues. From germline, CDR1 is LNHDA and CDR2 SQIVND (reference sequence). CDR3 DNA sequence: TGTGCCAGTAGTGTAGACAGGGTCCAGCCCCAGCATTTT. Amino acid sequence: CASSVDRVQPQHF.

This chain uses TRBV23-1 with TRBJ2-5; D uncertain. Being an ORF, TRBV23-1 has a function that is uncertain. The length of the CDR3 is 13 residues. The V and J ends lost 2 bases and 8 bases respectively, with 12 bases between them. This CDR3 is CASSQLLPSTQYF. The CDR3, as DNA: TGCGCCAGCAGTCAACTCCTACCGTCCACCCAGTACTTC.

This clone has just a few counts. V is TRBV14 and J is TRBJ2-7, with a possible D match to TRBD1 (6 bases). Trimming cost V 5 bases and J 2 bases, with 13 bases left between them. The CDR3 has 14 amino acids. Germline assignment: CDR1 SGHDN and CDR2 FVKESK. CDR3 nucleotide sequence: TGTGCCAGCAGCGATAGGACAGTTACCTACGAGCAGTACTTC. Its translation: CASSDRTVTYEQYF.

CDR3 DNA: TGTGCCAGCAGCTTAGGACAGGGGGCGAGTTCCGGGGAGCTGTTTTTT. Its protein is CASSLGQGASSGELFF. The rearrangement uses TRBV7-3 and TRBJ2-2, with 11 bases aligning to TRBD1. The V gene end was trimmed by 2 bases and the J gene end by 6 bases; junction bases not matched to a gene: 5. Germline values: CDR1 SGHTA, CDR2 FQGTGA. The CDR3 spans 16 residues.

The rearrangement joins TRBV7-9 to TRBJ1-3, with TRBD1 matching over 9 bases. Looked up from germline, CDR1 is SEHNR and CDR2 is FQNEAQ (reference sequence). The CDR3 consists of 14 residues. V lost 5 bases and J lost 3; bases outside the gene matches: 2. The CDR3 here is CASSRTGVGNTIYF. CDR3 nucleotides: TGTGCCAGCAGCCGGACAGGGGTTGGAAACACCATATATTTT.

This chain uses TRBV6-5 with TRBJ1-2; no firm D call. The V gene's germline CDR1 is MNHEY and CDR2 SVGAGI. Trimming stripped 7 bases from V and 8 bases from J, with 17 bases between. CDR3 length: 13 residues. The CDR3 protein is CASTQPGFEGYTF. As DNA, the CDR3 is TGTGCCAGCACCCAACCAGGATTTGAGGGCTACACCTTC.

The CDR3 is CASSYEGLTDTQYF. For the CDR3, the DNA is TGTGCCAGCAGTTACGAGGGACTCACAGATACGCAGTATTTT. The rearrangement uses TRBV6-6 and TRBJ2-3; a possible D gene is TRBD2 (6 bases). The CDR3 runs 14 residues. With 2 bases removed from V and 2 bases from J, the gap between germline ends came to 8 bases. CDR1 is MNHNY and CDR2 is SVGAGI in the germline V gene (reference sequence).